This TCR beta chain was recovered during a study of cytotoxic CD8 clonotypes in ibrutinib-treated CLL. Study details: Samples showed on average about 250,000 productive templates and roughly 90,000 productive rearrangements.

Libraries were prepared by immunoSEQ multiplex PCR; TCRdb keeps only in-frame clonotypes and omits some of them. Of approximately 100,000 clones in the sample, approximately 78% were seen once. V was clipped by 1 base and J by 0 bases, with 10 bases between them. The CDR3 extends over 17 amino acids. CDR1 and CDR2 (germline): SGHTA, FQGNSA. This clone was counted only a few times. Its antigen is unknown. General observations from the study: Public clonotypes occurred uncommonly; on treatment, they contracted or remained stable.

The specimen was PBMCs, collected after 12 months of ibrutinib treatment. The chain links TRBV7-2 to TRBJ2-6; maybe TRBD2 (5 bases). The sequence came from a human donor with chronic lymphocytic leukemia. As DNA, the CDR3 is TGTGCCAGCAGCTTAGTGGACGGGAACTCTGGGGCCAACGTCCTGACTTTC. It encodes CASSLVDGNSGANVLTF.